Shown below are 4 T cell receptor beta chains from a single sample sequenced in a study of blood T cells in healthy people across ages. Through a sample-barcoded 5' primer and a J-beta primer mix, a second PCR was run for roughly 6 to 12 cycles. Using its own MiXCR run on the 5' RACE reads, TCRdb lists one record per CDR3 protein. The sample shows 710,000 or so distinct CDR3 sequences, roughly 32% of them seen only once. The sample consisted of blood. The origin of the receptors is a woman older than 75 in good health.

The table lists this clonotype with a few counts. A much larger clone is a single base away; this may be a read error. The chain combines TRBV12-3 or TRBV12-4 with TRBJ2-3; TRBD2 matches 13 bases. There are 19 residues in the CDR3. Written as DNA, the CDR3 is TGTGCCAGCAGTTTAGTTACGGGACTAGCGGGGAAGGTATCAGATGCGCAGTATTTT. As protein: CASSLVTGLAGKVSDAQYF.

The table lists this clonotype with many counts. Compared with germline, one end of the junction differs, possibly owing to a read error. This chain connects TRBV5-1 to TRBJ2-7, with D perhaps matching TRBD1 or TRBD2 (6 bases each). The CDR3 contains 12 residues. Germline CDR1 reads SGHRS; CDR2 reads YFSETQ. The CDR3 nucleotides are TGTGCCAGCAGTTACTTAGGGGGGGAGCAGTACTTC. This gives the protein CASSYLGGEQYF.

On this clonotype itself: One end of the junction does not line up with germline, which may come from a read error. The CDR3 spells CSARNPPGGSKDTQYF. The CDR3 DNA sequence: TGCAGTGCTAGAAATCCCCCAGGGGGGAGCAAAGATACGCAGTATTTT. The chain carries TRBV20-1 and TRBJ2-3, with D maybe TRBD1 (7 bases). Germline-derived CDR1 and CDR2 are DFQATT and SNEGSKA (reference sequence). CDR3 length: 16 amino acids.

The sample holds one count of this clonotype. The CDR3 bases are TGCAGTGCTAAGAACTTTAACCTAGGCACAGATACGCAGTATTTT. It encodes CSAKNFNLGTDTQYF. This sequence joins TRBV20-1 and TRBJ2-3, with D hard to call. V gave up 4 bases and J gave up 1 base, with 15 bases separating them. Germline CDR1 and CDR2: DFQATT and SNEGSKA (reference sequence). This CDR3 has 15 amino acids.